This passage covers 23 T cell receptor beta chains from one sample sequenced in a study of blood T cell repertoires in COVID-19. Sequencing was performed with immunoSEQ multiplex PCR; in TCRdb, only in-frame clones are kept and a portion is missing. The sample has about 100,000 clones; roughly 88% are singletons. Sequencing input: peripheral blood. The receptors originated from a human donor in a cohort sampled during active COVID-19.

The rearrangement links TRBV19 to TRBJ2-3; 11 bases map to TRBD2. This CDR3 region has 17 residues. CDR1 LNHDA and CDR2 SQIVND come from the germline V gene (reference sequence). V lost 3 bases to trimming and J lost 2 bases; unmatched junction nucleotides: 7. For the CDR3, the DNA is TGTGCCAGTAGTATCCCCCGACTAGCGGGGATCACAGATACGCAGTATTTT. This sequence encodes CASSIPRLAGITDTQYF.

This chain uses TRBV7-9 with TRBJ1-4; 7 positions agree with TRBD1. V shed 5 bases, J shed 5 bases, and the junction held 8 bases outside the gene matches. This CDR3 is built from 15 residues. The V gene's germline CDR1 is SEHNR and CDR2 FQNEAQ (reference sequence). CDR3: CASSPGQVNNEKLFF. The CDR3 DNA is TGTGCCAGCAGCCCCGGACAGGTCAACAATGAAAAACTGTTTTTT.

CDR3 sequence: CASSHGQGNNEQFF. The CDR3 nucleotides are TGTGCCAGCAGTCACGGACAGGGGAACAATGAGCAGTTCTTC. The V and J genes are TRBV6-6 and TRBJ2-1; 9 nucleotides match TRBD1. Trimming removed 5 bases from V and 5 bases from J; junction bases left unmatched: 4. This CDR3 has 14 amino acids. CDR1 is MNHNY and CDR2 is SVGAGI in the germline V gene (reference sequence).

J is TRBJ2-1 and V is TRBV6-2 or TRBV6-3; 7 bases align to TRBD1. CDR1 is MNHEY, CDR2 SVGEGT, per germline. This CDR3 is 15 amino acids long. V trimming: 2 bases; J trimming: 2 bases; junction bases outside the gene matches: 3. The CDR3 DNA reads as TGTGCCAGCAGTTACCTAGGGGGCCCCTACAATGAGCAGTTCTTC. It encodes CASSYLGGPYNEQFF.

V is TRBV7-8 and J is TRBJ1-3; 7 bases align to TRBD1. The CDR3 covers 16 residues. From germline, CDR1 is SGHVS and CDR2 FQNEAQ. The V gene end was trimmed by 0 bases and the J gene end by 2 bases; junction bases not matched to a gene: 4. The CDR3 nucleotides are TGTGCCAGCAGCTTAGCAAGGACAGGAGCTGGAAACACCATATATTTT. As protein: CASSLARTGAGNTIYF.

This CDR3 reads CASSQEREETQYF. For the CDR3, the DNA is TGTGCCAGCAGCCAAGAGAGAGAGGAGACCCAGTACTTC. The chain combines TRBV4-2 with TRBJ2-5; D call uncertain. V was pared by 0 bases and J by 5 bases, with 7 bases between. CDR3 length: 13 amino acids. Germline V lookup: CDR1 LGHNA, CDR2 YNFKEQ.

The V gene is TRBV7-6, the J gene TRBJ2-7; possibly TRBD2 for D (5 bases). CDR1 is SGHVS and CDR2 is FNYEAQ in the germline V gene. The CDR3 runs 14 residues. Between the trimmed V and J ends, which lost 2 bases and 6 bases, there was a span of 14 bases. The CDR3 reads CASSLYERGGEQYF. The CDR3 nucleotides are TGTGCCAGCAGCTTATACGAGAGAGGAGGCGAGCAGTACTTC.

This clone was found many times. This rearrangement joins TRBV19 to TRBJ2-5; D is undetermined. The CDR3 is 14 residues long. The germline CDR1 and CDR2 sequences are LNHDA and SQIVND (reference sequence). Trimming took 0 bases from V and 3 from J, leaving 8 bases between them. The DNA for the CDR3 is TGTGCCAGTAGTATAGATTCCAATGAAGAGACCCAGTACTTC. Its protein is CASSIDSNEETQYF.

This chain joins TRBV7-9 and TRBJ2-3; no firm D call. The CDR3 has 15 residues. V lost 1 base and J lost 1, with 9 bases in between. From germline, CDR1 is SEHNR and CDR2 FQNEAQ (reference sequence). The CDR3 here is CASSLVEAGTDTQYF. The CDR3 bases are TGTGCCAGCAGCTTAGTAGAAGCCGGCACAGATACGCAGTATTTT.

The chain recombines TRBV7-8 with TRBJ2-7; D not resolved. The germline gives CDR1 SGHVS, CDR2 FQNEAQ. The CDR3 is made up of 14 amino acids. The V end lost 4 bases, the J end lost 2 bases, and 12 bases lay between the germline ends. The CDR3 reads CASSSPGWAYEQYF. For the CDR3, the DNA is TGTGCCAGCAGCTCCCCCGGGTGGGCCTACGAGCAGTACTTC.

A remark on this clone: The same CDR3 is also encoded by other DNA sequences in this sample. The chain uses TRBV15 and TRBJ1-1; D unresolved. Germline assignment: CDR1 LNHNV and CDR2 YYDKDF (reference sequence). The CDR3 runs 14 residues. V was clipped by 4 bases and J by 1 base, with 10 bases between them. The CDR3 sequence is CATSILGQNTEAFF. The CDR3 DNA follows: TGTGCCACCAGCATACTAGGGCAGAACACTGAAGCTTTCTTT.

The chain employs TRBV7-8 and TRBJ2-5; TRBD2 matches at 7 bases. Losses at the gene ends were 4 bases for V and 2 bases for J; bases not matched to a gene: 4. The CDR3 sequence is 14 residues long. Germline values: CDR1 SGHVS, CDR2 FQNEAQ. CDR3 in amino acids: CASSSLAEQETQYF. Here the CDR3 DNA reads TGTGCCAGCAGCTCGCTAGCGGAACAAGAGACCCAGTACTTC. Looking up the rest from reference TRBV7-8 and TRBJ2-5 gives the full variable domain: GAGVSQSPRYKVAKRGQDVALRCDPISGHVSLFWYQQALGQGPEFLTYFQNEAQLDKSGLPSDRFFAERPEGSVSTLKIQRTQQEDSAVYLCASSSLAEQETQYFGPGTRLLVL.

The J gene is TRBJ1-1, the V gene TRBV12-5; D call uncertain. In germline, CDR1 is LGHNT, CDR2 FRNRAP. The CDR3 is 15 amino acids. Trimming left V 7 bases short and J 2 bases short, with 17 bases between. The CDR3: CASADGGSFNTEAFF. In DNA, the CDR3 is TGTGCTAGTGCCGATGGCGGAAGTTTTAACACTGAAGCTTTCTTT. The full variable domain, rest sourced from reference TRBV12-5 and TRBJ1-1, is DARVTQTPRHKVTEMGQEVTMRCQPILGHNTVFWYRQTMMQGLELLAYFRNRAPLDDSGMPKDRFSAEMPDATLATLKIQPSEPRDSAVYFCASADGGSFNTEAFFGQGTRLTVV.

This clone has more than one count but fewer than ten. This chain uses TRBV27 with TRBJ2-2; maybe TRBD1 (5 bases). The CDR3 is made up of 14 amino acids. V lost 7 bases to trimming and J lost 1 base, with 10 bases between them. Per germline, CDR1 MNHEY and CDR2 SMNVEV (reference sequence). This chain's CDR3 is CASKTVRNTGELFF. Here the CDR3 DNA reads TGTGCCAGCAAGACAGTCAGGAACACCGGGGAGCTGTTTTTT.

V and J are TRBV27 and TRBJ1-1; tentative D call: TRBD1 (5 bases). Germline V CDR1 and CDR2: MNHEY, SMNVEV (reference sequence). V was pared by 5 bases and J by 1 base, with 17 bases between. This CDR3 is 16 amino acids long. The CDR3 reads CASSPAGLGGNTEAFF. CDR3 nucleotide sequence: TGTGCCAGCAGTCCCGCGGGGCTTGGGGGGAACACTGAAGCTTTCTTT.

The chain recombines TRBV28 with TRBJ1-5; 7 bases align to TRBD1. J lost 0 bases, V lost 6 bases, and 11 bases had no gene match. The germline CDR1 and CDR2 sequences are MDHEN and SYDVKM. This CDR3 region has 17 residues. This CDR3 reads CASSRGQEGYSNQPQHF. For the CDR3, the DNA is TGTGCCAGCAGCAGAGGACAGGAAGGCTATAGCAATCAGCCCCAGCATTTT. The variable domain in full, completed from reference TRBV28 and TRBJ1-5, reads DVKVTQSSRYLVKRTGEKVFLECVQDMDHENMFWYRQDPGLGLRLIYFSYDVKMKEKGDIPEGYSVSREKKERFSLILESASTNQTSMYLCASSRGQEGYSNQPQHFGDGTRLSIL.

This clone has just a few counts. The V call is TRBV9, the J call TRBJ2-7, with D possibly TRBD2 on 6 matching bases. Per germline, CDR1 SGDLS and CDR2 YYNGEE. There are 15 residues in the CDR3. The V gene lost 4 bases and the J gene lost 1 base, with 15 bases spanning the gap. The CDR3, as DNA: TGTGCCAGCAGCCCCGGGGGTTCCCCATCCTACGAGCAGTACTTC. Its protein product is CASSPGGSPSYEQYF.

The chain joins TRBV30 to TRBJ1-1, with 8 bases aligning to TRBD1. The V segment lost 2 bases and the J segment 4 bases; nucleotides outside the gene matches: 15. The CDR3 loop spans 17 amino acids. Germline values: CDR1 GTSNPN, CDR2 SVGIG (reference sequence). CDR3 region: CAWSIGVTGGSGTEAFF. CDR3 nucleotide sequence: TGTGCCTGGAGTATTGGGGTCACAGGGGGGTCTGGCACTGAAGCTTTCTTT.

In this sample, this clone turned up a few times. The chain combines TRBV7-2 with TRBJ2-7; D is undetermined. Per germline, CDR1 SGHTA and CDR2 FQGNSA. The CDR3 consists of 14 residues. The V end was cut by 5 bases, the J end by 0 bases, with 11 bases between. In DNA form, the CDR3 reads TGTGCCAGCAGCCCCCGACTGGTCTCCTACGAGCAGTACTTC. Protein: CASSPRLVSYEQYF.

The CDR3 sequence: CSVEGHQQGDTQYF. The CDR3 nucleotides read TGCAGCGTTGAAGGGCATCAACAGGGAGATACGCAGTATTTT. This chain connects TRBV29-1 to TRBJ2-3, with D perhaps TRBD1 (6 bases). Germline V gives CDR1 SQVTM, CDR2 ANQGSEA. The CDR3 runs to 14 residues. The ends were cut back, 1 base at V and 5 bases at J, with 13 bases in the middle.

V usage is TRBV28 and J usage is TRBJ2-5; 10 positions agree with TRBD1. CDR1 and CDR2 (germline): MDHEN, SYDVKM. The CDR3 consists of 15 residues. The ends lost 4 bases at V and 2 bases at J; junction bases unmatched: 4. The CDR3 sequence is CASSSPGQGQETQYF. CDR3 nucleotide sequence: TGTGCCAGCAGTTCACCGGGACAGGGGCAAGAGACCCAGTACTTC. Together with reference TRBV28 and TRBJ2-5, the CDR3 gives the full variable domain: DVKVTQSSRYLVKRTGEKVFLECVQDMDHENMFWYRQDPGLGLRLIYFSYDVKMKEKGDIPEGYSVSREKKERFSLILESASTNQTSMYLCASSSPGQGQETQYFGPGTRLLVL.

This clone showed up just once. This rearrangement joins TRBV11-3 to TRBJ2-3; maybe TRBD2 (5 bases). CDR3 size: 14 residues. V lost 5 bases and J lost 3, with 12 bases in between. Germline V CDR1 and CDR2: SGHNT, YENEEA. The CDR3 DNA is TGTGCCAGCAGCCCAGAGGGCCGGACAGATACGCAGTATTTT. This codes for CASSPEGRTDTQYF.

This chain uses TRBV7-9 with TRBJ2-5; TRBD2 aligns across 7 bases. Germline assignment: CDR1 SEHNR and CDR2 FQNEAQ (reference sequence). The V gene end was trimmed by 6 bases and the J gene end by 5 bases; junction bases not matched to a gene: 9. The CDR3 has 14 amino acids. The CDR3 DNA reads TGTGCCAGCAGTCAAGGGCGGGAGCACGAGACCCAGTACTTC. It encodes CASSQGREHETQYF.